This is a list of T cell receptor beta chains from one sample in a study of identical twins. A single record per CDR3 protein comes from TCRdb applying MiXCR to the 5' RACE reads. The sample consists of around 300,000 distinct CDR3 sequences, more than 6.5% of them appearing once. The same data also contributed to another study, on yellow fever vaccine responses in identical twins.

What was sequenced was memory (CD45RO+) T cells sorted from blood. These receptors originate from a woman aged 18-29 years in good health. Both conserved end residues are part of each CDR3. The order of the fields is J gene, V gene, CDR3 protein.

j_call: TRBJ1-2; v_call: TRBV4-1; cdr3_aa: CASSQDPFRPGPANYGYTF
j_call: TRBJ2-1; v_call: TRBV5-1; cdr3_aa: CASSPGLLASYNEQFF
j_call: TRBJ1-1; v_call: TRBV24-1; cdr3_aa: CATSDSTGRATEAFF
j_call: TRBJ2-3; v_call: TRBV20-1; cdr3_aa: CSARSSGGWDTQYF
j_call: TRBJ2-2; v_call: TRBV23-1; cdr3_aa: CASSQSLEGEAGELFF
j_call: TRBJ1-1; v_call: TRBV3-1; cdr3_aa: CASSQEAINTEAFF
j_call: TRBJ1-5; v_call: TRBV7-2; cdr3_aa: CASSPGRVNQPQHF
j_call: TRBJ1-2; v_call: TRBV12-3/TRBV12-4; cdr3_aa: CASSHDTGGGYGYTF
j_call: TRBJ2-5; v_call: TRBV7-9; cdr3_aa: CASSLVYGLTRETQYF
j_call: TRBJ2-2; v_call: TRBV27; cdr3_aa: CASGRQEYTGELFF
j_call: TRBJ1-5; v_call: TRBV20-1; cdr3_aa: CSAQARGGGSQPQHF
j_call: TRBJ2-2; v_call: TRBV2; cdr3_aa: CASSDGGLAGGAGELFF
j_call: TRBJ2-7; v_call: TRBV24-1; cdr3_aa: CATSEPRTGGCNEQYF
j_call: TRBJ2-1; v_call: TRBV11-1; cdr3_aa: CASSFTQGISGSDYNEQFF
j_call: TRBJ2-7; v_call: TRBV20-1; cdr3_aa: CSARGLAGGGNPYEQYF
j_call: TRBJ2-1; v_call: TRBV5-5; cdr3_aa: CASSLTNTVSVEQFF
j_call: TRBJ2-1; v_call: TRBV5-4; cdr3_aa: CASSLLGLNEQFF
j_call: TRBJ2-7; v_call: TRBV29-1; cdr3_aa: CSVVIAGGYEQYF
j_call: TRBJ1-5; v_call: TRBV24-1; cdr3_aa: CATSDGLYSNQPQHF
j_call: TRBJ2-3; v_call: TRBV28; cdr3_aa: CASSPQAEKQYF